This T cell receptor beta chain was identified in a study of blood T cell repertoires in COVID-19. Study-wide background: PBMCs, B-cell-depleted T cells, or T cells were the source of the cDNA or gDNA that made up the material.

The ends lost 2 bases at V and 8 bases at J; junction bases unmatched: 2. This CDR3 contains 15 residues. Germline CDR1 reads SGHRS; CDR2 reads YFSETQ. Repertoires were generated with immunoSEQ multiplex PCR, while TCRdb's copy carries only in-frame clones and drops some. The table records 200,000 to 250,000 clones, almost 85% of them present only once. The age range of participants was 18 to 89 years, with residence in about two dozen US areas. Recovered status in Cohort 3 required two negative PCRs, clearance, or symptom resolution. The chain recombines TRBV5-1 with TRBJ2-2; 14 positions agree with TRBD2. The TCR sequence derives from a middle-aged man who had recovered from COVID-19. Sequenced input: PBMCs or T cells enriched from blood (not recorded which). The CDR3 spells CASSFGTSGGGELFF. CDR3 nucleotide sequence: TGCGCCAGCAGCTTCGGGACTAGCGGGGGAGGGGAGCTGTTTTTT.